Listed below are T cell receptor beta chains from one sample, sequenced in a study of shared clonotypes between healthy human individuals. Generated by immunoSEQ multiplex PCR, the TCRdb table keeps only in-frame clones and is missing some. The sample comprises around 2,000,000 clones, about 94% of which are singletons, and about 1.1% rests with the top ten. Sequencing was done on a sample of naive CD8+ T cells sorted from blood. These receptors were obtained from a man between 18 and 35 years old in good health. CDR3s include the opening cysteine and the closing phenylalanine or tryptophan. D genes are given only for firm matches. Size tells how often a clone was seen (once, few, many) or the class of an expanded clone, and some rows leave it out.

TRBV4-1	-	-	TRBJ1-2	CASSQDRPAAAYGYTF	TGCGCCAGCAGCCAAGATCGCCCGGCCGCGGCCTATGGCTACACCTTC
TRBV5-6	-	-	TRBJ1-1	CASSWVGDGSEAFF	TGTGCCAGCAGCTGGGTGGGTGACGGGTCTGAAGCTTTCTTT
TRBV5-1	TRBD2	-	TRBJ2-7	CASSRLSGSFNEQYF	TGCGCCAGCAGCCGCTTGAGCGGGAGCTTTAACGAGCAGTACTTC
TRBV7-9	TRBD2	-	TRBJ2-7	CASSHRLAGDHEQYF	TGTGCCAGCTCCCACCGACTAGCGGGAGACCACGAGCAGTACTTC
TRBV4-3	TRBD2	-	TRBJ2-2	CASSQDRVFVLAGGDTGELFF	TGCGCCAGCAGCCAAGATCGAGTATTTGTGCTAGCGGGAGGGGACACCGGGGAGCTGTTTTTT
TRBV29-1	TRBD2	-	TRBJ2-1	CSVLAGGLPFF	TGCAGCGTTCTAGCGGGAGGGCTCCCGTTCTTC
TRBV4-1	-	-	TRBJ2-7	CASSQDPYGGSYEQYF	TGCGCCAGCAGCCAAGATCCGTACGGAGGATCCTACGAGCAGTACTTC
TRBV19	-	-	TRBJ2-7	CASSAVASGEQYF	TGTGCCAGTAGTGCAGTAGCATCCGGCGAGCAGTACTTC
TRBV6-4	-	-	TRBJ1-6	CASSDSDHITYSPLHF	TGTGCCAGCAGTGACTCCGACCACATAACCTATTCACCCCTCCACTTT
TRBV4-3	TRBD2	-	TRBJ2-3	CASSQSSLPSGNTDTQYF	TGCGCCAGCAGCCAATCCAGTCTGCCTAGCGGGAACACAGATACGCAGTATTTT
TRBV5-6	-	-	TRBJ2-7	CASSWDGDYEQYF	TGTGCCAGCAGCTGGGACGGAGACTACGAGCAGTACTTC
TRBV7-9	-	-	TRBJ2-7	CASSSPYSYEQYF	TGTGCCAGCAGCTCCCCCTACTCCTACGAGCAGTACTTC
TRBV5-4	-	-	TRBJ2-7	CASSLGGTEQYF	TGTGCCAGCAGCTTGGGAGGGACCGAGCAGTACTTC
TRBV5-6	TRBD1	-	TRBJ2-7	CASSPLGAGGSGEQYF	TGTGCCAGCAGCCCCTTGGGGGCAGGGGGTAGTGGCGAGCAGTACTTC
TRBV13	-	-	TRBJ2-7	CASSSGEAYEQYF	TGTGCCAGCAGCTCTGGGGAGGCCTACGAGCAGTACTTC
TRBV6-5	TRBD2	-	TRBJ2-3	CASSPFAGGGDTQYF	TGTGCCAGCAGTCCTTTTGCGGGAGGTGGAGATACGCAGTATTTT
TRBV30	-	-	TRBJ2-7	CAWSRDYEQYF	TGTGCCTGGAGTCGAGACTACGAGCAGTACTTC
TRBV7-9	TRBD2	-	TRBJ2-1	CASSNPLAGYSNEQFF	TGTGCCAGCAGCAATCCACTAGCGGGATATTCCAATGAGCAGTTCTTC
TRBV6-5	TRBD1	-	TRBJ1-2	CASSLAGTGRGYTF	TGTGCCAGCAGTTTAGCTGGGACAGGGCGCGGCTACACCTTC
TRBV4-3	TRBD1	-	TRBJ2-3	CASSQSPPGQGNIETDTQYF	TGCGCCAGCAGCCAAAGCCCCCCCGGACAGGGAAATATAGAAACAGATACGCAGTATTTT
TRBV4-3	-	-	TRBJ1-2	CASSTEQGLYGYTF	TGCGCCAGCAGCACGGAGCAGGGCCTCTATGGCTACACCTTC
TRBV6-6	-	-	TRBJ2-7	CASSYSSGAYEQYF	TGTGCCAGCAGTTACTCGTCCGGTGCCTACGAGCAGTACTTC
TRBV7-9	-	-	TRBJ2-5	CASSLVGQGQETQYF	TGTGCCAGCAGCTTAGTTGGCCAGGGACAAGAGACCCAGTACTTC
TRBV19	-	few	TRBJ1-5	CASSITGNQPQHF	TGTGCCAGTAGTATTACGGGCAATCAGCCCCAGCATTTT
TRBV19	-	-	TRBJ2-2	CASSVATGELFF	TGTGCCAGTAGTGTGGCCACCGGGGAGCTGTTTTTT
TRBV27	-	-	TRBJ1-5	CASSLSFAGNQPQHF	TGTGCCAGCAGTTTATCTTTCGCAGGCAATCAGCCCCAGCATTTT
TRBV4-3	TRBD1	-	TRBJ1-5	CASSQGQGNQPQHF	TGCGCCAGCAGCCAGGGACAGGGAAATCAGCCCCAGCATTTT
TRBV7-9	-	-	TRBJ2-7	CASSLESSSYEQYF	TGTGCCAGCAGCTTAGAAAGCAGCTCCTACGAGCAGTACTTC
TRBV10-3	-	-	TRBJ2-2	CAIIGSTGELFF	TGTGCCATCATTGGGAGCACCGGGGAGCTGTTTTTT
TRBV6-5	-	-	TRBJ1-3	CASSYSAGAGNTIYF	TGTGCCAGCAGTTACTCGGCAGGGGCTGGAAACACCATATATTTT
TRBV7-9	-	-	TRBJ2-7	CASSSSADRDVSGYEQYF	TGTGCCAGCAGCAGCAGCGCAGACCGGGACGTCTCAGGCTACGAGCAGTACTTC
TRBV6-5	-	-	TRBJ1-1	CASGGTEAFF	TGTGCCAGCGGAGGAACTGAAGCTTTCTTT
TRBV29-1	-	-	TRBJ2-1	CSVPSPPAGSSYNEQFF	TGCAGCGTCCCTTCCCCCCCGGCAGGGAGCTCCTACAATGAGCAGTTCTTC
TRBV27	-	-	TRBJ1-4	CASSSRWGGAYGEKLFF	TGTGCCAGCAGTTCCCGTTGGGGGGGGGCCTATGGGGAAAAACTGTTTTTT
TRBV27	TRBD1	once	TRBJ2-5	CASSFLPRTGLETQYF	TGTGCCAGCAGTTTCCTACCCCGGACAGGTTTAGAGACCCAGTACTTC